This paragraph reports one T cell receptor beta chain. Its specificity is unknown. Expressed TCRB transcripts were sequenced because the entire RNA isolate underwent reverse transcription. Profiled with immunoSEQ multiplex PCR; TCRdb holds only in-frame clones, not every one. The sample includes 150,000 to 200,000 clones, about 8.3% of them seen just once. The data derive from a study of beta chain features in type 1 diabetes. The study, taken as a whole, reports: Significant though moderate, a shortening of TCRB CDR3s appeared in all four CD4+ subsets of Type 1 diabetes patients. Any PCR bias toward short templates would affect both groups alike. For cells with high TCR expression, cDNA sequencing could yield over-representation.

From germline, CDR1 is MDHEN and CDR2 SYDVKM. Trimming left V 5 bases short and J 1 base short, with 10 bases between. This CDR3 spans 14 amino acids. The gene calls are TRBV28 and TRBJ2-3; maybe TRBD2 (5 bases). The origin of this receptor is a woman between 18 and 30 years old with type 1 diabetes. The specimen was central memory CD4+ T cells from blood. This CDR3 is CASSPIGGTDTQYF. Written as DNA, the CDR3 is TGTGCCAGCAGTCCAATCGGGGGCACAGATACGCAGTATTTT.